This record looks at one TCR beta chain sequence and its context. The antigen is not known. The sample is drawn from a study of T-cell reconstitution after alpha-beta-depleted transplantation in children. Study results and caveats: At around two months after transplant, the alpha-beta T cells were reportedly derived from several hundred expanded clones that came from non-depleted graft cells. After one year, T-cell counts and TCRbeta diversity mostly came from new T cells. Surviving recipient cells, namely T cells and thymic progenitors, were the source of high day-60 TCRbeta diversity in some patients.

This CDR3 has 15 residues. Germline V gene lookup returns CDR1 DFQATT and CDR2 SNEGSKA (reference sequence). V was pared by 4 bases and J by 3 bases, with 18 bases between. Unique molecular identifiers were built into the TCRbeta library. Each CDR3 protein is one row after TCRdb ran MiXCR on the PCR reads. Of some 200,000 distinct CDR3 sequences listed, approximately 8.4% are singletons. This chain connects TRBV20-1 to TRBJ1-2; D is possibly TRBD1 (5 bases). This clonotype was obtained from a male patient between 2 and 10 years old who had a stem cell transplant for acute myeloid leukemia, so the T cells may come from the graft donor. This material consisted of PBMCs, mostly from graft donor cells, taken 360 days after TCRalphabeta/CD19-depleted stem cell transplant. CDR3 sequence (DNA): TGCAGTGCTATGAGGCCCCCGGGGCGAGACTATGGCTACACCTTC. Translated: CSAMRPPGRDYGYTF.